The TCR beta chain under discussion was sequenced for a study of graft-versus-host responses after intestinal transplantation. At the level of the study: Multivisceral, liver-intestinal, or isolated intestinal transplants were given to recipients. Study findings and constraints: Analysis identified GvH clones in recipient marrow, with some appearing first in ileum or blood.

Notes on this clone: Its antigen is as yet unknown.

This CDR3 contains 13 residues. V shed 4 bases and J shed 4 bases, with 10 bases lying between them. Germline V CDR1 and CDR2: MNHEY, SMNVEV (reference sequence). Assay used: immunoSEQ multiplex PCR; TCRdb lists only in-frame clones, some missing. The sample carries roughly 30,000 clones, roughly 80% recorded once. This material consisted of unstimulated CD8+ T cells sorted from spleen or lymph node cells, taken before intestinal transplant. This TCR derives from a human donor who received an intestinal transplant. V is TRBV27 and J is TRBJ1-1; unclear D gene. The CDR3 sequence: CASSSVGSTEAFF. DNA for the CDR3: TGTGCCAGCAGTTCCGTTGGGAGCACTGAAGCTTTCTTT.